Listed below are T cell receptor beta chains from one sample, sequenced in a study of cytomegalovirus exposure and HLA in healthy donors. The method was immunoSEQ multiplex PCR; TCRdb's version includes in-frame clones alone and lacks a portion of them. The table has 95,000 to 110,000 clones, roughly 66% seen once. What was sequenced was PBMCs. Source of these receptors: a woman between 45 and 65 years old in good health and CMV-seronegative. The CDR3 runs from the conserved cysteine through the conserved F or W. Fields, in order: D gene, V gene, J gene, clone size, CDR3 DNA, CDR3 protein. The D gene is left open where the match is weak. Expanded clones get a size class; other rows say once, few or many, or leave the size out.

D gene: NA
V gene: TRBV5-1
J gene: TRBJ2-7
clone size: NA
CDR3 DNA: TGCGCCAGCAGCTTGGGGGAGCCTGTCTACGAGCAGTACTTC
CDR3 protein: CASSLGEPVYEQYF

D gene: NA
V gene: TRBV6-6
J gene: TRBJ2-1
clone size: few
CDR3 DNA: TGTGCCAGCGGTCCGGGACTTAACAATGAGCAGTTCTTC
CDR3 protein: CASGPGLNNEQFF

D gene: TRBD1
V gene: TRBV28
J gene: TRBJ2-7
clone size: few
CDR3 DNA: TGTGCCAGCAGCTCGACAGGGGGTTCCTACGAGCAGTACTTC
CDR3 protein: CASSSTGGSYEQYF

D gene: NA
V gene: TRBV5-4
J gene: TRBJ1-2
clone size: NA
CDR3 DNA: TGTGCCAGCAGGTTGACAGGAGCTAACTATGGCTACACCTTC
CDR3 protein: CASRLTGANYGYTF

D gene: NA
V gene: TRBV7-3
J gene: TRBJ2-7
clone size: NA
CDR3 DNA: TGTGCCAGCAGCTACTCCGGGGAGGACAACGAGCAGTACTTC
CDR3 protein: CASSYSGEDNEQYF

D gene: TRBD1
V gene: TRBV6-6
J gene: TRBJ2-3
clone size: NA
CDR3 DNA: TGTGCCAGCACCGACGGACAGGGGACGACAGATACGCAGTATTTT
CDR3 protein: CASTDGQGTTDTQYF

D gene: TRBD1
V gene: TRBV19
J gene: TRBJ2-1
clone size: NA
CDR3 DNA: TGTGCCAGTAGTATGCAGGGGGCTGGTGAGCAGTTCTTC
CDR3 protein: CASSMQGAGEQFF

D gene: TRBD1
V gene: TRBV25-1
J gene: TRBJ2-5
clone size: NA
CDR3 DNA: TGTGCCAGCAGGGACAGGGGAGTAAGAGAGACCCAGTACTTC
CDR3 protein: CASRDRGVRETQYF

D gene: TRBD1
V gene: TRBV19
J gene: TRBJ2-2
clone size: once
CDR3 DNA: TGTGCCAGTAGTATCTTACAGGGGGATACCGGGGAGCTGTTTTTT
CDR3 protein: CASSILQGDTGELFF

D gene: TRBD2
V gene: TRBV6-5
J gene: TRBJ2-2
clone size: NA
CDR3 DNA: TGTGCCAGCAGTTATTTGCTAGCGGGAGTTGTCGGGGAGCTGTTTTTT
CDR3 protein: CASSYLLAGVVGELFF

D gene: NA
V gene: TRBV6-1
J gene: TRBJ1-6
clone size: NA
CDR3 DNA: TGTGCCAGCACGGAGGAACAGGGAGCTAATTCACCCCTCCACTTT
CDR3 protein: CASTEEQGANSPLHF

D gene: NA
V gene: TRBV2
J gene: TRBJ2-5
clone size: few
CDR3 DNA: TGTGCCAGCAGTGAAGCCATGGAGGAGGTGGAGACCCAGTACTTC
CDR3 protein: CASSEAMEEVETQYF

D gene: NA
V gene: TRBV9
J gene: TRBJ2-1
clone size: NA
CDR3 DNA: TGTGCCAGCAGCGTAGATCCAACAGGGCGGTATGAGCAGTTCTTC
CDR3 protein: CASSVDPTGRYEQFF

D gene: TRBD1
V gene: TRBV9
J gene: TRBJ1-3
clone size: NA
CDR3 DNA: TGTGCCAGCAGCCGTGATTCGGGACAGGGACACTCTGGAAACACCATATATTTT
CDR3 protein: CASSRDSGQGHSGNTIYF

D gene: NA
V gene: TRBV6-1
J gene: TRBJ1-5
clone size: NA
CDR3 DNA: TGTGCCAGCAGCCCCGACGGGAGATTCGTGGGTTTT
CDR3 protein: CASSPDGRFVGF

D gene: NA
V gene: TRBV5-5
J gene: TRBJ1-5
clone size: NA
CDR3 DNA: TGTGCCAGCGGACTGACTAGCAATCAGCCCCAGCATTTT
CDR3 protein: CASGLTSNQPQHF

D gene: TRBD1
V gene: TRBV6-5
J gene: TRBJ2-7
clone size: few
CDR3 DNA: TGTGCCAGCAGTTACTCGACAGGGTTTTACGAGCAGTACTTC
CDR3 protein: CASSYSTGFYEQYF

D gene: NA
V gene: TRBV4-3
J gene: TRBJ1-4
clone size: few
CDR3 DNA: TGCGCCAGCAGCCAAGCCAATTTCGGGGGTAATGAAAAACTGTTTTTT
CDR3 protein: CASSQANFGGNEKLFF

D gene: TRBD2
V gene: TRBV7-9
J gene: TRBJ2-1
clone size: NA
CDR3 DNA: TGTGCCAGCAGCCAGGGACTAGCGGGAGGGCGAAACAATGAGCAGTTCTTC
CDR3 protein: CASSQGLAGGRNNEQFF

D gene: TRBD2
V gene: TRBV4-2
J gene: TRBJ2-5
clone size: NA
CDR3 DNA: TGTGCCAGCGGCCAAGATAGACGGACTAGCGGGAATTTCGGGGGAGAGACCCAGTACTTC
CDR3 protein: CASGQDRRTSGNFGGETQYF

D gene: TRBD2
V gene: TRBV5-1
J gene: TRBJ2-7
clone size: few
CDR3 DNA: TGCGCCAGCAGCTTGGGTCAAGCGGGGTCCTACGAGCAGTACTTC
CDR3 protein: CASSLGQAGSYEQYF